This TCR beta chain was sequenced during a study of response to subunit inactivated influenza vaccine. Germline-derived CDR1 and CDR2 are DFQATT and SNEGSKA (reference sequence). The CDR3 is 15 amino acids. V gave up 0 bases and J gave up 1 base, with 9 bases separating them. TCRdb analysed the RT-PCR reads with MiXCR anew, one entry per CDR3 protein. The sample includes about 500,000 distinct CDR3 sequences, approximately 15% seen only once; the top ten take 2.5% to 3.5%. The specimen was CD4+ T cells sorted from PBMCs, collected around 25 months after vaccination. This TCR was recovered from a man between 45 and 75 years old who received an inactivated influenza vaccine. The chain uses TRBV20-1 and TRBJ2-2; D is unclear. This CDR3 is CSAREANVNTGELFF. CDR3 DNA: TGCAGTGCTAGAGAGGCCAACGTGAACACCGGGGAGCTGTTTTTT.